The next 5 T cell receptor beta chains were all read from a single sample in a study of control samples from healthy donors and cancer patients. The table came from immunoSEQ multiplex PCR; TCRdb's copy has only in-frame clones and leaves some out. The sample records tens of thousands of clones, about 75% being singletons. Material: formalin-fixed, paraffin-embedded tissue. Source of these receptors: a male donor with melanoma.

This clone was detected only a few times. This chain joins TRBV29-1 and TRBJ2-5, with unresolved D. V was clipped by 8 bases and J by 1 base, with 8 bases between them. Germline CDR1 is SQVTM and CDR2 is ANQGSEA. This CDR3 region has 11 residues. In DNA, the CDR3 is TGCAGCCTAGGGTCCCAAGAGACCCAGTACTTC. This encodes CSLGSQETQYF.

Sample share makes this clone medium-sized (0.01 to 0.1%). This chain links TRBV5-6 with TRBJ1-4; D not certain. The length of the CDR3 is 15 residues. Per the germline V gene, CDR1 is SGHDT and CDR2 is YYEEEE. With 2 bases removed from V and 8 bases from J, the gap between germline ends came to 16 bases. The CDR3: CASSFRSGIGEKLFF. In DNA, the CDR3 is TGTGCCAGCAGCTTTAGGTCAGGAATAGGAGAAAAACTGTTTTTT. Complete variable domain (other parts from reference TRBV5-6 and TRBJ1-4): DAGVTQSPTHLIKTRGQQVTLRCSPKSGHDTVSWYQQALGQGPQFIFQYYEEEERQRGNFPDRFSGHQFPNYSSELNVNALLLGDSALYLCASSFRSGIGEKLFFGSGTQLSVL.

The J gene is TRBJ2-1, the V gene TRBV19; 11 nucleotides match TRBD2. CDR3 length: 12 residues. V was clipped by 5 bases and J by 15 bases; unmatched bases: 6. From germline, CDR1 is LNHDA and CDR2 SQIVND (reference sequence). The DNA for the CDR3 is TGTGCCAGTAGTTTACTAGCGGGAGCTTCGTTCTTC. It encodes CASSLLAGASFF. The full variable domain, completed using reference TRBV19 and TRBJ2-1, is DGGITQSPKYLFRKEGQNVTLSCEQNLNHDAMYWYRQDPGQGLRLIYYSQIVNDFQKGDIAEGYSVSREKKESFPLTVTSAQKNPTAFYLCASSLLAGASFFGPGTRLTVL.

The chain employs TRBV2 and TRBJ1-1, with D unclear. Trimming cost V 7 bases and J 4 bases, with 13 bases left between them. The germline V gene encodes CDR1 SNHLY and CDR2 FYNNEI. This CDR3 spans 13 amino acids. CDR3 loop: CASMIPGGTEAFF. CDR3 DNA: TGTGCCAGCATGATCCCGGGCGGCACTGAAGCTTTCTTT.

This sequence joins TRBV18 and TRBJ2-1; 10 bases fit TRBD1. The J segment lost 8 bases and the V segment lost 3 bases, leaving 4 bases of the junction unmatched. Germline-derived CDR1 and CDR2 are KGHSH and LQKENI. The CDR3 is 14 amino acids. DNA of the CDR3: TGTGCCAGCTCACCGCTCGGACAGGGGGATGAGCAGTTCTTC. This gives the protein CASSPLGQGDEQFF.